This is a list of T cell receptor beta chains from one sample in a study of blood T cells in healthy people across ages. TCRdb independently ran MiXCR on the 5' RACE reads; one entry per CDR3 protein. There are over 600,000 distinct CDR3 sequences in the sample; roughly three fifths occur only once, and approximately 24% lies in the top ten. Source material: blood. Every receptor here comes from a man aged 40-49 years in good health. CDR3s include the opening cysteine and the closing phenylalanine or tryptophan. A D gene is named only where the DNA matches it firmly. Only some rows state a clone size, as once, few, many or a class for expanded clones.

len: 14; v_gene: TRBV15; d_gene: -; j_gene: TRBJ2-1; abundance: -; CDR3aa: CATSSSFRRDEQFF; CDR3nt: TGTGCCACCAGCAGTTCATTTCGCAGGGATGAGCAGTTCTTC
len: 12; v_gene: TRBV29-1; d_gene: -; j_gene: TRBJ2-5; abundance: -; CDR3aa: CSGTVGRETQYF; CDR3nt: TGCAGCGGTACCGTGGGACGGGAGACCCAGTACTTC
len: 16; v_gene: TRBV7-3; d_gene: -; j_gene: TRBJ2-1; abundance: -; CDR3aa: CASSLTGTGTYNEQFF; CDR3nt: TGTGCCAGCAGCTTAACCGGGACGGGGACCTACAATGAGCAGTTCTTC
len: 14; v_gene: TRBV6-1; d_gene: -; j_gene: TRBJ1-5; abundance: -; CDR3aa: CASRDNGVYQPQHF; CDR3nt: TGTGCCAGCAGGGACAATGGGGTTTATCAGCCCCAGCATTTT
len: 12; v_gene: TRBV6-1; d_gene: -; j_gene: TRBJ2-7; abundance: -; CDR3aa: CASNPVSYEQYF; CDR3nt: TGTGCCAGCAATCCCGTCTCCTACGAGCAGTACTTC
len: 15; v_gene: TRBV7-2; d_gene: -; j_gene: TRBJ2-5; abundance: -; CDR3aa: CVSRQTLAVEETQYF; CDR3nt: TGTGTCAGCAGACAGACTTTAGCGGTTGAAGAGACCCAGTACTTC
len: 13; v_gene: TRBV3-1; d_gene: -; j_gene: TRBJ1-2; abundance: -; CDR3aa: CASSQESRAGYTF; CDR3nt: TGTGCCAGCAGCCAAGAGTCCCGGGCGGGCTACACCTTC
len: 15; v_gene: TRBV20-1; d_gene: TRBD2; j_gene: TRBJ2-5; abundance: few; CDR3aa: CSASASGGAVETQYF; CDR3nt: TGCAGTGCTAGCGCTTCGGGGGGGGCTGTAGAGACCCAGTACTTC
len: 15; v_gene: TRBV5-1; d_gene: -; j_gene: TRBJ2-3; abundance: -; CDR3aa: CASSLESQYTDTQYF; CDR3nt: TGCGCCAGCAGCTTGGAATCACAGTACACAGATACGCAGTATTTT
len: 16; v_gene: TRBV5-8; d_gene: -; j_gene: TRBJ2-7; abundance: -; CDR3aa: CASSRTAKTYYYEQYF; CDR3nt: TGTGCCAGCAGCAGGACAGCGAAGACTTACTACTACGAGCAGTACTTC
len: 14; v_gene: TRBV27; d_gene: -; j_gene: TRBJ2-5; abundance: -; CDR3aa: CASSRGGTDETQYF; CDR3nt: TGTGCCAGCAGTCGGGGGGGGACAGACGAGACCCAGTACTTC
len: 13; v_gene: TRBV29-1; d_gene: -; j_gene: TRBJ2-5; abundance: -; CDR3aa: CSVEGESRETQYF; CDR3nt: TGCAGCGTTGAGGGGGAGTCTCGGGAGACCCAGTACTTC
len: 17; v_gene: TRBV4-2; d_gene: -; j_gene: TRBJ2-7; abundance: few; CDR3aa: CASSQGLGGHDTYEQYF; CDR3nt: TGTGCCAGCAGCCAAGGCTTGGGCGGGCATGACACCTACGAGCAGTACTTC
len: 15; v_gene: TRBV28; d_gene: -; j_gene: TRBJ1-4; abundance: -; CDR3aa: CATLEAGGPNEKLFF; CDR3nt: TGTGCCACCCTAGAAGCGGGGGGCCCTAATGAAAAACTGTTTTTT
len: 13; v_gene: TRBV6-5; d_gene: TRBD1; j_gene: TRBJ2-3; abundance: -; CDR3aa: CASRADREDTQYF; CDR3nt: TGTGCCAGCAGAGCGGACAGGGAGGATACGCAGTATTTT
len: 12; v_gene: TRBV29-1; d_gene: -; j_gene: TRBJ1-1; abundance: -; CDR3aa: CSAKTGNTEAFF; CDR3nt: TGCAGCGCCAAAACAGGAAACACTGAAGCTTTCTTT
len: 14; v_gene: TRBV20-1; d_gene: -; j_gene: TRBJ2-7; abundance: -; CDR3aa: CSARAGGSSYEQYF; CDR3nt: TGCAGTGCTAGGGCTGGCGGATCCTCCTACGAGCAGTACTTC
len: 14; v_gene: TRBV7-2; d_gene: -; j_gene: TRBJ1-4; abundance: few; CDR3aa: CASSLIQANEKLFF; CDR3nt: TGTGCCAGCAGCTTAATACAGGCTAATGAAAAACTGTTTTTT
len: 15; v_gene: TRBV20-1; d_gene: TRBD2; j_gene: TRBJ2-4; abundance: -; CDR3aa: CSARPGGLAKNIQYF; CDR3nt: TGCAGTGCTAGGCCGGGGGGATTAGCCAAAAACATTCAGTACTTC
len: 16; v_gene: TRBV9; d_gene: TRBD1; j_gene: TRBJ1-3; abundance: -; CDR3aa: CASSTQDRGAGNTIYF; CDR3nt: TGTGCCAGCAGCACCCAAGACAGGGGAGCTGGAAACACCATATATTTT
len: 15; v_gene: TRBV4-1; d_gene: -; j_gene: TRBJ2-7; abundance: -; CDR3aa: CASSQVPGPSYEQYF; CDR3nt: TGCGCCAGCAGCCAAGTCCCGGGCCCTTCCTACGAGCAGTACTTC
len: 14; v_gene: TRBV6-6; d_gene: -; j_gene: TRBJ2-7; abundance: -; CDR3aa: CASSYLSSAREQYF; CDR3nt: TGTGCCAGCAGTTACCTGTCTAGCGCGCGGGAGCAGTACTTC
len: 13; v_gene: TRBV29-1; d_gene: -; j_gene: TRBJ2-4; abundance: once; CDR3aa: CSGLGGSKNIQYF; CDR3nt: TGCAGCGGCCTAGGAGGCTCCAAAAACATTCAGTACTTC
len: 12; v_gene: TRBV12-3/TRBV12-4; d_gene: -; j_gene: TRBJ2-7; abundance: -; CDR3aa: CASRRDWSSQYF; CDR3nt: TGTGCCAGCAGGCGGGACTGGAGCTCTCAGTACTTC
len: 20; v_gene: TRBV12-5; d_gene: -; j_gene: TRBJ2-1; abundance: -; CDR3aa: CASGFPRGARPPSSYNEQFF; CDR3nt: TGTGCTAGTGGTTTCCCCCGGGGGGCTCGGCCCCCTAGCTCCTACAATGAGCAGTTCTTC
len: 14; v_gene: TRBV5-1; d_gene: TRBD2; j_gene: TRBJ2-5; abundance: -; CDR3aa: CASSWGTSGETQYF; CDR3nt: TGCGCCAGCAGCTGGGGGACTAGCGGAGAGACCCAGTACTTC
len: 18; v_gene: TRBV6-1; d_gene: TRBD2; j_gene: TRBJ2-2; abundance: -; CDR3aa: CASSEAEGLAGRAGELFF; CDR3nt: TGTGCCAGCAGTGAAGCGGAGGGACTAGCGGGGAGGGCCGGGGAGCTGTTTTTT
len: 18; v_gene: TRBV5-1; d_gene: TRBD2; j_gene: TRBJ2-5; abundance: -; CDR3aa: CASSLTSSGGALQETQYF; CDR3nt: TGCGCCAGCAGCTTAACGTCTAGCGGGGGGGCGTTACAAGAGACCCAGTACTTC
len: 15; v_gene: TRBV20-1; d_gene: TRBD2; j_gene: TRBJ2-7; abundance: -; CDR3aa: CSARSLAGIEVEQYF; CDR3nt: TGCAGTGCTAGAAGCCTAGCGGGAATCGAAGTCGAGCAGTACTTC
len: 18; v_gene: TRBV5-1; d_gene: TRBD1; j_gene: TRBJ2-7; abundance: -; CDR3aa: CASSSYPPAGGSVYEQYF; CDR3nt: TGCGCCAGCAGCTCATACCCTCCCGCAGGGGGTTCGGTCTACGAGCAGTACTTC
len: 14; v_gene: TRBV12-3/TRBV12-4; d_gene: -; j_gene: TRBJ1-3; abundance: -; CDR3aa: CASSLSAVGNTIYF; CDR3nt: TGTGCCAGCAGTTTGTCGGCAGTAGGAAACACCATATATTTT
len: 16; v_gene: TRBV28; d_gene: TRBD1; j_gene: TRBJ1-2; abundance: -; CDR3aa: CASSSGGDRGNYGYTF; CDR3nt: TGTGCCAGCAGTTCGGGGGGGGACAGGGGTAACTATGGCTACACCTTC
len: 13; v_gene: TRBV29-1; d_gene: -; j_gene: TRBJ1-1; abundance: -; CDR3aa: CSAGRAANTEAFF; CDR3nt: TGCAGCGCCGGCAGGGCGGCGAACACTGAAGCTTTCTTT
len: 15; v_gene: TRBV12-3/TRBV12-4; d_gene: -; j_gene: TRBJ1-5; abundance: -; CDR3aa: CASSSTGTSIQPQHF; CDR3nt: TGTGCCAGCAGCAGCACAGGGACAAGTATCCAGCCCCAGCATTTT
len: 14; v_gene: TRBV7-2; d_gene: -; j_gene: TRBJ2-4; abundance: few; CDR3aa: CASSLAGRAGEQYF; CDR3nt: TGTGCCAGCAGCTTAGCGGGGCGTGCGGGTGAGCAGTACTTC
len: 13; v_gene: TRBV2; d_gene: -; j_gene: TRBJ2-3; abundance: -; CDR3aa: CASSKIITDTQYF; CDR3nt: TGTGCCAGCAGCAAAATTATTACAGATACGCAGTATTTT
len: 15; v_gene: TRBV20-1; d_gene: -; j_gene: TRBJ1-2; abundance: once; CDR3aa: CSARDGGRFYYGYTF; CDR3nt: TGCAGTGCTAGAGATGGGGGGCGTTTTTACTATGGCTACACCTTC
len: 14; v_gene: TRBV15; d_gene: -; j_gene: TRBJ1-2; abundance: -; CDR3aa: CATSRDRGSSGYTF; CDR3nt: TGTGCCACCAGCAGAGACCGGGGCTCGTCGGGCTACACCTTC
len: 15; v_gene: TRBV13; d_gene: TRBD2; j_gene: TRBJ2-7; abundance: -; CDR3aa: CASSFPTSGWYEQYF; CDR3nt: TGTGCCAGCAGCTTTCCGACTAGCGGGTGGTACGAGCAGTACTTC
len: 19; v_gene: TRBV7-2; d_gene: TRBD2; j_gene: TRBJ2-3; abundance: -; CDR3aa: CASSLRTSGTSLSTDTQYF; CDR3nt: TGTGCCAGCAGCTTAAGGACTAGCGGGACCTCATTAAGCACAGATACGCAGTATTTT
len: 19; v_gene: TRBV5-1; d_gene: TRBD1; j_gene: TRBJ2-6; abundance: once; CDR3aa: CASSRTNRDRSSGANVLTF; CDR3nt: TGCGCCAGCAGCCGTACGAACCGGGACAGGAGCTCTGGGGCCAACGTCCTGACTTTC
len: 13; v_gene: TRBV12-3/TRBV12-4; d_gene: -; j_gene: TRBJ1-6; abundance: -; CDR3aa: CASSPRTGSPLHF; CDR3nt: TGTGCCAGCAGCCCTAGAACTGGTTCACCCCTCCACTTT
len: 13; v_gene: TRBV10-2; d_gene: -; j_gene: TRBJ1-1; abundance: -; CDR3aa: CASSEDKEGEAFF; CDR3nt: TGCGCCAGCAGTGAAGACAAAGAGGGTGAAGCTTTCTTT
len: 17; v_gene: TRBV7-9; d_gene: TRBD1; j_gene: TRBJ2-1; abundance: -; CDR3aa: CASSIDRGRSSYNEQFF; CDR3nt: TGTGCCAGCAGCATCGACAGGGGGCGAAGCTCCTACAATGAGCAGTTCTTC
len: 17; v_gene: TRBV7-2; d_gene: TRBD1; j_gene: TRBJ2-4; abundance: -; CDR3aa: CASSGTLGQGEPNIQYF; CDR3nt: TGTGCCAGCAGCGGCACCCTCGGACAGGGGGAACCAAACATTCAGTACTTC
len: 10; v_gene: TRBV29-1; d_gene: -; j_gene: TRBJ2-7; abundance: few; CDR3aa: CSVQGNEQYF; CDR3nt: TGCAGCGTCCAGGGCAACGAGCAGTACTTC
len: 15; v_gene: TRBV7-8; d_gene: -; j_gene: TRBJ2-1; abundance: -; CDR3aa: CASSYDYRPVNEQFF; CDR3nt: TGTGCCAGCAGCTACGACTATCGCCCCGTCAATGAGCAGTTCTTC
len: 15; v_gene: TRBV4-3; d_gene: -; j_gene: TRBJ2-3; abundance: -; CDR3aa: CASSQIQGATDTQYF; CDR3nt: TGCGCCAGCAGCCAAATACAGGGAGCGACAGATACGCAGTATTTT
len: 16; v_gene: TRBV7-9; d_gene: TRBD1; j_gene: TRBJ2-1; abundance: -; CDR3aa: CASSSPRDSTTNEQFF; CDR3nt: TGTGCCAGCAGCTCTCCCCGGGACAGTACTACCAATGAGCAGTTCTTC
len: 16; v_gene: TRBV18; d_gene: TRBD1; j_gene: TRBJ2-2; abundance: -; CDR3aa: CASSSRDREVTGELFF; CDR3nt: TGTGCCAGCTCAAGCCGGGACAGGGAAGTAACCGGGGAGCTGTTTTTT
len: 15; v_gene: TRBV2; d_gene: TRBD1; j_gene: TRBJ2-1; abundance: -; CDR3aa: CASGLTGQRYNERFF; CDR3nt: TGTGCCAGCGGATTGACGGGACAGAGATACAATGAGCGGTTCTTC